The source of this TCR beta chain is a study of OX40 agonist ivuxolimab in advanced cancers. About the research overall: All patients had ivuxolimab intravenously every 2 weeks at 0.01 to 10 mg/kg.

This CDR3 has 15 residues. V lost 1 base to trimming and J lost 3 bases; unmatched junction nucleotides: 3. From germline, CDR1 is MDHEN and CDR2 SYDVKM. TCRdb's copy holds only in-frame clones and misses some; the assay was immunoSEQ multiplex PCR. Found here are tens of thousands of clones, around 90% of them singletons; the top ten hold 7% to 8.5%. Source: CD4+ or CD8+ T cells sorted from blood, taken in a trial of the OX40 agonist ivuxolimab. The TCR sequence derives from an adult with an advanced solid tumor such as melanoma, head and neck, liver or kidney cancer. V gene TRBV28 combines with J gene TRBJ1-2; 9 bases are a match to TRBD1. CDR3 region: CASSLYRQGDYGYTF. The CDR3 bases are TGTGCCAGCAGTTTATATCGACAGGGGGACTATGGCTACACCTTC.